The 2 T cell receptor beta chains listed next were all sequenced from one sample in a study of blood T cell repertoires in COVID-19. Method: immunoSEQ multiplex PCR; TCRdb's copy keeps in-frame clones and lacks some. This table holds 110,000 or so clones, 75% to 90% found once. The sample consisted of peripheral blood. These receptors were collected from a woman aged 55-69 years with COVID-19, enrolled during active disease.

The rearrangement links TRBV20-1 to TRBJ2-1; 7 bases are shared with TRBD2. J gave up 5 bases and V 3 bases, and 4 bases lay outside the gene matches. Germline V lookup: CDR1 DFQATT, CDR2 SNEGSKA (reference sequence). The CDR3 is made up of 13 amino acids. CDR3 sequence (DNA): TGCAGTGCTAGTGGACTAGACCACAATGAGCAGTTCTTC. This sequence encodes CSASGLDHNEQFF.

The CDR3 reads CASSLDTGQGAGPPLHF. The CDR3 bases are TGTGCCAGCAGCTTGGATACGGGACAGGGGGCCGGGCCACCCCTCCACTTT. This chain uses TRBV5-4 with TRBJ1-6; 12 bases match TRBD1. Germline values: CDR1 SGHNT, CDR2 YYREEE (reference sequence). With V trimmed by 0 bases and J by 11 bases, 9 bases remained unmatched. The CDR3 is 17 residues long. The full variable domain, completed using reference TRBV5-4 and TRBJ1-6, is ETGVTQSPTHLIKTRGQQVTLRCSSQSGHNTVSWYQQALGQGPQFIFQYYREEENGRGNFPPRFSGLQFPNYSSELNVNALELDDSALYLCASSLDTGQGAGPPLHFGNGTRLTVT.